This passage covers 4 T cell receptor beta chains from one sample sequenced in a study of PD-1 blockade in classical Hodgkin lymphoma. Profiled with immunoSEQ multiplex PCR; TCRdb holds only in-frame clones, not every one. This table holds tens of thousands of clones, over 80% found once. All trial patients relapsed after autologous stem cell transplantation. The sequencing here drew on peripheral blood mononuclear cells (PBMCs), taken before the second cycle of nivolumab. The source of these receptors is a human donor with classical Hodgkin lymphoma.

The chain uses TRBV7-3 and TRBJ1-2; D is unresolved. This CDR3 is 13 amino acids long. Germline V gene data show CDR1 as SGHTA and CDR2 as FQGTGA. Trimming removed 2 bases from V and 8 bases from J, with 12 bases in between. CDR3 loop: CASSLGTQEGYTF. CDR3 nucleotides: TGTGCCAGCAGCTTAGGTACTCAAGAGGGCTACACCTTC. Looking up the rest from reference TRBV7-3 and TRBJ1-2 gives the full variable domain: GAGVSQTPSNKVTEKGKYVELRCDPISGHTALYWYRQSLGQGPEFLIYFQGTGAADDSGLPNDRFFAVRPEGSVSTLKIQRTERGDSAVYLCASSLGTQEGYTFGSGTRLTVV.

This clone showed up just a few times. The chain carries TRBV5-1 and TRBJ2-3; tentatively, D is TRBD2 (6 bases). V lost 3 bases and J 0 bases, leaving 11 bases between the germline ends. This CDR3 region has 15 residues. Germline loops: CDR1 SGHRS, CDR2 YFSETQ. The CDR3 DNA sequence: TGCGCCAGCAGCTCAACTAGCCGAAGCACAGATACGCAGTATTTT. Translating it yields CASSSTSRSTDTQYF.

The chain recombines TRBV28 with TRBJ1-1; tentatively, D is TRBD1 (6 bases). The CDR3 consists of 11 residues. Germline CDR1 is MDHEN and CDR2 is SYDVKM. The V end was cut by 5 bases, the J end by 10 bases, with 11 bases between. The CDR3 loop is CASSEVRGAFF. Here the CDR3 DNA reads TGTGCCAGCAGTGAAGTCAGGGGAGCTTTCTTT.

The chain has TRBV6-5 and TRBJ1-1; tentative D call: TRBD1 (5 bases). The CDR3 covers 14 residues. Per the germline V gene, CDR1 is MNHEY and CDR2 is SVGAGI. Trimming pared 4 bases from V and 0 bases from J, leaving 9 bases between. The CDR3 coding sequence is TGTGCCAGCAGTTTGTTAGGGGTGAACACTGAAGCTTTCTTT. Its translation is CASSLLGVNTEAFF.